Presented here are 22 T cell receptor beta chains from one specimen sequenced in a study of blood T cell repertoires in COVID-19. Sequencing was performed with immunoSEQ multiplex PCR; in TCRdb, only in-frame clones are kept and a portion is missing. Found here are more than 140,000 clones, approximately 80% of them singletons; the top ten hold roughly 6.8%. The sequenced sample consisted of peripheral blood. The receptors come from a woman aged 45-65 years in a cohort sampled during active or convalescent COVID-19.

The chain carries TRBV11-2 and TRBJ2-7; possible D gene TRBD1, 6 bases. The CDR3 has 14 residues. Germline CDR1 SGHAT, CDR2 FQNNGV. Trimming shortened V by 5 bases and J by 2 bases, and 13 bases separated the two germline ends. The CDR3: CASSNNREAYEQYF. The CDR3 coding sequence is TGTGCCAGCAGCAATAACAGGGAAGCCTACGAGCAGTACTTC.

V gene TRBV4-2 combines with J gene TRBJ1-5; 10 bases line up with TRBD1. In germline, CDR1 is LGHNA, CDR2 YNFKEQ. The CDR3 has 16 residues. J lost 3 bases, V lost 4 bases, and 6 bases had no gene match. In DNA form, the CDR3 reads TGTGCCAGCAGCCCGTCCGGGACAGGGGACAATCAGCCCCAGCATTTT. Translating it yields CASSPSGTGDNQPQHF.

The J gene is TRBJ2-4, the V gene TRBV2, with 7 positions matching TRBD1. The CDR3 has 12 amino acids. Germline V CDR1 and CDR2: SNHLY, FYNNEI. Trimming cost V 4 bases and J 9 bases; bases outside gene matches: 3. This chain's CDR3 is CASSAQGSIQYF. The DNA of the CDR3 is TGTGCCAGCAGTGCACAGGGGAGCATTCAGTACTTC.

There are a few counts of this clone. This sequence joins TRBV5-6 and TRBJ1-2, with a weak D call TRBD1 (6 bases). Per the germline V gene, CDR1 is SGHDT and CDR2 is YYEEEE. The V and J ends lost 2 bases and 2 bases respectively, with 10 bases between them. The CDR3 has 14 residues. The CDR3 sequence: CASSLPRGNYGYTF. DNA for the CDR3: TGTGCCAGCAGCTTACCTAGGGGGAACTATGGCTACACCTTC.

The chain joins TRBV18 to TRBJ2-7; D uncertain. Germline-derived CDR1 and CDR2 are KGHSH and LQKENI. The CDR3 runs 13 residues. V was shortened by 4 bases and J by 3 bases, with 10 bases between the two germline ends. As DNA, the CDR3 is TGTGCCAGCTCACAACCGGCAGGCTACGAGCAGTACTTC. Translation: CASSQPAGYEQYF.

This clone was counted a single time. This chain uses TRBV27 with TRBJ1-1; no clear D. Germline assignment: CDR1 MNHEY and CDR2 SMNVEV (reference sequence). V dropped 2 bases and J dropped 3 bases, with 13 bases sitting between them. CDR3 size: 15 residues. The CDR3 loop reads CASSLRGVGYTEAFF. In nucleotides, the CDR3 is TGTGCCAGCAGTTTACGGGGTGTGGGGTACACTGAAGCTTTCTTT.

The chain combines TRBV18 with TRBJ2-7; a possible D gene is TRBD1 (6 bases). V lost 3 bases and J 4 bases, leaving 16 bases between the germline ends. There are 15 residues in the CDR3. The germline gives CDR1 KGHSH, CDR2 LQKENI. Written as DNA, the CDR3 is TGTGCCAGCTCACCGGCCCAGGGGTCGGCGTACGAGCAGTACTTC. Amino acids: CASSPAQGSAYEQYF.

CDR3 region: CASSPPTRGETGELFF. CDR3 coding DNA: TGTGCCAGCTCACCACCCACACGGGGAGAAACCGGGGAGCTGTTTTTT. This sequence joins TRBV18 and TRBJ2-2; D perhaps matches TRBD2 (5 bases). The germline CDR1 and CDR2 sequences are KGHSH and LQKENI. V was trimmed by 0 bases and J by 5 bases, leaving 13 bases between them. The CDR3 runs 16 residues.

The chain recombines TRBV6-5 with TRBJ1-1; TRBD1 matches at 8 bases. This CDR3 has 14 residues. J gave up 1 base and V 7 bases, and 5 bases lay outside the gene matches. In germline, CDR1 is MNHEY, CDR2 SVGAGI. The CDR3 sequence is CASTRDRGNTEAFF. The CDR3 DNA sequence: TGTGCCAGCACCCGAGACAGGGGGAACACTGAAGCTTTCTTT.

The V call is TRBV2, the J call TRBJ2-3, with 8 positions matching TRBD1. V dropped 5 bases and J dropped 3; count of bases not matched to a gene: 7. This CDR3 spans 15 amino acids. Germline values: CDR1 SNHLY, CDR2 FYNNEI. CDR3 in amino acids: CASSKDRGGTDTQYF. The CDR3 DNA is TGTGCCAGCAGTAAAGACAGGGGCGGGACAGATACGCAGTATTTT.

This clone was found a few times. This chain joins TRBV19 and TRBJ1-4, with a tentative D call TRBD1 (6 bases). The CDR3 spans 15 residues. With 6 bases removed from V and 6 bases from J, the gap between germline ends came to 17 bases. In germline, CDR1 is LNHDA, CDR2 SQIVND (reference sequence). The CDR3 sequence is CASRTYTGGHEKLFF. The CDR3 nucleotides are TGTGCCAGTAGAACCTACACGGGGGGCCATGAAAAACTGTTTTTT.

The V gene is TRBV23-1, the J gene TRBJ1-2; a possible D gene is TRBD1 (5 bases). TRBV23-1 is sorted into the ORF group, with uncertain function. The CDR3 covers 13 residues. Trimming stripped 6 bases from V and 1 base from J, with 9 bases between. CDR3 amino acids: CASSFDSNYGYTF. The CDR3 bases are TGCGCCAGCAGCTTTGACAGTAACTATGGCTACACCTTC.

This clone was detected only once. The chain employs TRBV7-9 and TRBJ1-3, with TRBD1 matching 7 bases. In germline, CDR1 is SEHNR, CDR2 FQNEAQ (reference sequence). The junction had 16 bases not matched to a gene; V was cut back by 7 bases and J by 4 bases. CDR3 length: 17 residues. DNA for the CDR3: TGTGCCAGCACCCCCCCCGCTCAGACAGGGTTAGGAAACACCATATATTTT. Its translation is CASTPPAQTGLGNTIYF.

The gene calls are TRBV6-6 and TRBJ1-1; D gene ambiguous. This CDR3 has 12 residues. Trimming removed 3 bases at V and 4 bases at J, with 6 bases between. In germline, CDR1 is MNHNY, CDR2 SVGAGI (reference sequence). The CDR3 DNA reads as TGTGCCAGCAGTTATTCCTCCACTGAAGCTTTCTTT. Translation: CASSYSSTEAFF.

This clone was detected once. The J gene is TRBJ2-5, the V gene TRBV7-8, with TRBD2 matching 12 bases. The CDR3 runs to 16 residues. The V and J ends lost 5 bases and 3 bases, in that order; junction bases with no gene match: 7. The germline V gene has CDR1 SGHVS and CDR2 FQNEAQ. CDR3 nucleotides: TGTGCCAGCAGCAAGACTAGCGGGGGCCCCGAAGAGACCCAGTACTTC. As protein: CASSKTSGGPEETQYF.

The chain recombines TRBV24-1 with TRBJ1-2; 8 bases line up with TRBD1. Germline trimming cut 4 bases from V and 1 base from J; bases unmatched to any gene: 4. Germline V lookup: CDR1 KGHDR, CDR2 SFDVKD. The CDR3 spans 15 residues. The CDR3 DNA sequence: TGTGCCACCAGTGACCGTGGACAGGGTAACTATGGCTACACCTTC. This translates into CATSDRGQGNYGYTF.

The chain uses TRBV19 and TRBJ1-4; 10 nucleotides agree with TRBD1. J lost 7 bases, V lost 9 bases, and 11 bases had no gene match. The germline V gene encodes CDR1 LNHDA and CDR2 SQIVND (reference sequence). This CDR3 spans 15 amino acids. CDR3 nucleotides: TGTGCCAGCCGGGACAGGGGTTGGGTTACTGAAAAACTGTTTTTT. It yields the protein CASRDRGWVTEKLFF.

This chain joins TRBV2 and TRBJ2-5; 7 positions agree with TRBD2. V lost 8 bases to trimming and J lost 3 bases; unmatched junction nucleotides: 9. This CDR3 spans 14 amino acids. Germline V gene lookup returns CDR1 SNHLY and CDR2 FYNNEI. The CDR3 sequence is CASGRSGREETQYF. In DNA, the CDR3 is TGTGCCAGCGGACGCTCAGGGAGGGAAGAGACCCAGTACTTC.

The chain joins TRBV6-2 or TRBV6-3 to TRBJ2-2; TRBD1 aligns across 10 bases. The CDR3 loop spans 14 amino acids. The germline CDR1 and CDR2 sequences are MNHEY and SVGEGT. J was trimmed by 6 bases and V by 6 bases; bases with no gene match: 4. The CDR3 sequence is CASSRDRGSGELFF. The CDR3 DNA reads TGTGCCAGCAGCCGGGACAGGGGTTCCGGGGAGCTGTTTTTT.

The CDR3: CASSQESGQGYYGYTF. The CDR3 region has the DNA TGCGCCAGCAGCCAAGAGAGTGGTCAGGGTTACTATGGCTACACCTTC. The chain is built from TRBV4-1 and TRBJ1-2; D is perhaps TRBD1 (5 bases). The CDR3 spans 16 residues. The V end lost 0 bases, the J end lost 3 bases, and 14 bases lay between the germline ends. Germline V gives CDR1 MGHRA, CDR2 YSYEKL.

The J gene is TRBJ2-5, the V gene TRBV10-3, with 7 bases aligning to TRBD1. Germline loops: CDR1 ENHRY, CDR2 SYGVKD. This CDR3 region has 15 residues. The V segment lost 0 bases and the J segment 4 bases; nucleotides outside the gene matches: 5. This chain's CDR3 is CAISESGTAPETQYF. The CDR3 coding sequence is TGTGCCATCAGTGAGTCGGGGACAGCGCCAGAGACCCAGTACTTC.

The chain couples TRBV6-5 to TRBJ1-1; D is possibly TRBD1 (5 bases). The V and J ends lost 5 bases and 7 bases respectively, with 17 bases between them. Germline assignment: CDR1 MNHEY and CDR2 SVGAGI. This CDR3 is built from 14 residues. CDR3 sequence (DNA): TGTGCCAGCAGTACCCGGGGGAGGCGTCTTGAAGCTTTCTTT. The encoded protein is CASSTRGRRLEAFF.